These T cell receptor beta chains were read from a single sample in a study of cytomegalovirus exposure and HLA in healthy donors. The repertoire was sequenced with immunoSEQ multiplex PCR; TCRdb's copy has only in-frame clones and lacks some. Among about 140,000 clones listed, approximately 85% were seen once. The specimen sequenced was PBMCs. The receptors were sampled from a middle-aged woman in good health and CMV-seronegative. Both conserved end residues are part of each CDR3. A D gene is named only where the DNA matches it firmly. A clone size is listed for some rows: how often the clone was seen (once, few, many), or a class if it is expanded.

d_gene: -
j_gene: TRBJ1-1
v_gene: TRBV4-1
abundance: once
CDR3nt: TGCGCCAGCAGCCAAGTATTCCTCAGGAACACTGAAGCTTTCTTT
CDR3aa: CASSQVFLRNTEAFF

d_gene: -
j_gene: TRBJ2-1
v_gene: TRBV12-5
abundance: -
CDR3nt: TGTGCTAGTGGTTCCATACTACAGGGTCGTTACAATGAGCAGTTCTTC
CDR3aa: CASGSILQGRYNEQFF

d_gene: -
j_gene: TRBJ1-2
v_gene: TRBV5-1
abundance: few
CDR3nt: TGCGCCAGCAGCTTGCTCCCCAGACAGGAGTATGGCTACACCTTC
CDR3aa: CASSLLPRQEYGYTF

d_gene: TRBD2
j_gene: TRBJ2-5
v_gene: TRBV6-6
abundance: -
CDR3nt: TGTGCCAGCAGTTACTCGACTAGCGGAGAGACCCAGTACTTC
CDR3aa: CASSYSTSGETQYF

d_gene: -
j_gene: TRBJ2-7
v_gene: TRBV30
abundance: -
CDR3nt: TGTGCCTGGAGTGTTGGTGACAGCGTGTCCTACGAGCAGTACTTC
CDR3aa: CAWSVGDSVSYEQYF

d_gene: -
j_gene: TRBJ1-6
v_gene: TRBV19
abundance: -
CDR3nt: TGTGCCAGTAGTCTGGGCCCCTATAATTCACCCCTCCACTTT
CDR3aa: CASSLGPYNSPLHF

d_gene: -
j_gene: TRBJ2-7
v_gene: TRBV2
abundance: -
CDR3nt: TGTGCCAGCAGGGGGGGAGGTTCCTACGAGCAGTACTTC
CDR3aa: CASRGGGSYEQYF

d_gene: -
j_gene: TRBJ2-2
v_gene: TRBV21-1
abundance: -
CDR3nt: TGTGCCAGCAGCGTAAGACAGGGAGCCGGGGAGCTGTTTTTT
CDR3aa: CASSVRQGAGELFF

d_gene: TRBD2
j_gene: TRBJ2-3
v_gene: TRBV5-1
abundance: -
CDR3nt: TGCGCCAGCAGCGAAACTAGCGGGAGGGCCCAAGCAGATACGCAGTATTTT
CDR3aa: CASSETSGRAQADTQYF

d_gene: TRBD1
j_gene: TRBJ2-1
v_gene: TRBV7-2
abundance: once
CDR3nt: TGTGCCAGCAGCTTCAGGACAGGGGGCAATGAGCAGTTCTTC
CDR3aa: CASSFRTGGNEQFF

d_gene: TRBD2
j_gene: TRBJ2-2
v_gene: TRBV5-1
abundance: -
CDR3nt: TGCGCCAGCAGCCTGTCAGGACTAGCGGGAGGCGGGGAGCTGTTTTTT
CDR3aa: CASSLSGLAGGGELFF

d_gene: TRBD2
j_gene: TRBJ2-7
v_gene: TRBV10-3
abundance: -
CDR3nt: TGTGCCATCAGTGAACGGGAGGGATGGGAGCAGTACTTC
CDR3aa: CAISEREGWEQYF

d_gene: -
j_gene: TRBJ1-1
v_gene: TRBV11-1
abundance: -
CDR3nt: TGTGCCAGCAGCCGGACAGATGAAGCTTTCTTT
CDR3aa: CASSRTDEAFF

d_gene: -
j_gene: TRBJ2-7
v_gene: TRBV28
abundance: -
CDR3nt: TGTGCCAGCAGTTTAGTGGGAGGAAGTTACGAGCAGTACTTC
CDR3aa: CASSLVGGSYEQYF

d_gene: -
j_gene: TRBJ2-7
v_gene: TRBV6-1
abundance: -
CDR3nt: TGTGCCAGCAGTGCTAGCGAGCAGTACTTC
CDR3aa: CASSASEQYF

d_gene: TRBD2
j_gene: TRBJ2-1
v_gene: TRBV5-1
abundance: -
CDR3nt: TGCGCCAGCAGAAACCCTAGCGGGGGCGACAATGAGCAGTTCTTC
CDR3aa: CASRNPSGGDNEQFF

d_gene: TRBD1
j_gene: TRBJ1-1
v_gene: TRBV28
abundance: -
CDR3nt: TGTGCCAGCAGATCCTGGGGACAGCCACACACTGAAGCTTTCTTT
CDR3aa: CASRSWGQPHTEAFF

d_gene: -
j_gene: TRBJ2-5
v_gene: TRBV11-2
abundance: few
CDR3nt: TGTGCCAGCAGCTTAGCACAAGAGACCCAGTACTTC
CDR3aa: CASSLAQETQYF

d_gene: TRBD1
j_gene: TRBJ1-5
v_gene: TRBV18
abundance: -
CDR3nt: TGTGCCAGCTCACCAGCAGGGGGCGTCGGACAGCCCCAGCATTTT
CDR3aa: CASSPAGGVGQPQHF

d_gene: TRBD2
j_gene: TRBJ2-1
v_gene: TRBV28
abundance: -
CDR3nt: TGTGCCAGCAGCTTGGGGACTAGCCCATACAATGAGCAGTTCTTC
CDR3aa: CASSLGTSPYNEQFF

d_gene: -
j_gene: TRBJ2-1
v_gene: TRBV7-2
abundance: -
CDR3nt: TGTGCCAGCCTACCAGGGCTAAGCTCCTACAATGAGCAGTTCTTC
CDR3aa: CASLPGLSSYNEQFF

d_gene: -
j_gene: TRBJ2-1
v_gene: TRBV11-2
abundance: -
CDR3nt: TGTGCCAGCAGCTTAGCATTCAATGAGCAGTTCTTC
CDR3aa: CASSLAFNEQFF

d_gene: -
j_gene: TRBJ1-1
v_gene: TRBV6-4
abundance: once
CDR3nt: TGTGCCAGAACCCATCCAGCGCCCGAAGCTTTCTTT
CDR3aa: CARTHPAPEAFF

d_gene: -
j_gene: TRBJ2-1
v_gene: TRBV30
abundance: -
CDR3nt: TGTGCCTGGAGTGTGGGACTGGTTAACAATGAGCAGTTCTTC
CDR3aa: CAWSVGLVNNEQFF

d_gene: -
j_gene: TRBJ2-7
v_gene: TRBV6-1
abundance: -
CDR3nt: TGTGCCAGCAGTGGGATTAGACGGGACTCCCGCTCCTACGAGCAGTACTTC
CDR3aa: CASSGIRRDSRSYEQYF

d_gene: TRBD2
j_gene: TRBJ2-7
v_gene: TRBV7-8
abundance: -
CDR3nt: TGTGCCAGCAGCTTGGAGACTAGCGGAACCTCCTACGAGCAGTACTTC
CDR3aa: CASSLETSGTSYEQYF

d_gene: -
j_gene: TRBJ2-1
v_gene: TRBV4-1
abundance: -
CDR3nt: TGCGCCAGCAGCCATAAACGGGGAACCGTCTCCTACAATGAGCAGTTCTTC
CDR3aa: CASSHKRGTVSYNEQFF

d_gene: -
j_gene: TRBJ2-1
v_gene: TRBV7-9
abundance: -
CDR3nt: TGTGCCAGCAACTTAGGCCGGGGAGTCCCCAATGAGCAGTTCTTC
CDR3aa: CASNLGRGVPNEQFF

d_gene: -
j_gene: TRBJ1-4
v_gene: TRBV4-1
abundance: -
CDR3nt: TGCGCCAGTAGACAACCTACTAATGAAAAACTGTTTTTT
CDR3aa: CASRQPTNEKLFF

d_gene: -
j_gene: TRBJ2-5
v_gene: TRBV7-2
abundance: once
CDR3nt: TGTGCCAGCAGCTTTTTATGGGAGACCCAGCACTTC
CDR3aa: CASSFLWETQHF

d_gene: TRBD2
j_gene: TRBJ2-3
v_gene: TRBV10-3
abundance: -
CDR3nt: TGTGCCGCCTCGACTAGCGGGGCAGATACGCAGTATTTT
CDR3aa: CAASTSGADTQYF

d_gene: -
j_gene: TRBJ1-5
v_gene: TRBV19
abundance: -
CDR3nt: TGTGCCAGTAGTACCAGAAACCGGAGTAGGCAGCCCCAGCATTTT
CDR3aa: CASSTRNRSRQPQHF

d_gene: -
j_gene: TRBJ2-1
v_gene: TRBV9
abundance: -
CDR3nt: TGTGCCAGCAGCGTAGTGGGGGCCAATGAGCAGTTCTTC
CDR3aa: CASSVVGANEQFF

d_gene: TRBD1
j_gene: TRBJ2-2
v_gene: TRBV11-3
abundance: once
CDR3nt: TGTGCCAGCAGCTTCCCCGGGACAGGGTTCGGGGAGCTGTTTTTT
CDR3aa: CASSFPGTGFGELFF

d_gene: -
j_gene: TRBJ2-3
v_gene: TRBV10-1
abundance: once
CDR3nt: TGCGCCAGCAGTGAGACCTTGGAGGGAGATACGCAGTATTTT
CDR3aa: CASSETLEGDTQYF

d_gene: TRBD1
j_gene: TRBJ1-2
v_gene: TRBV6-1
abundance: once
CDR3nt: TGTGCCAGCCGAACAGGGGCACGCTCTGGCTACACCTTC
CDR3aa: CASRTGARSGYTF

d_gene: -
j_gene: TRBJ2-7
v_gene: TRBV20-1
abundance: -
CDR3nt: TGCAGTGCTAGAGGCCAGGGCGAGCAGTACTTC
CDR3aa: CSARGQGEQYF

d_gene: -
j_gene: TRBJ1-6
v_gene: TRBV5-6
abundance: -
CDR3nt: TGTGCCAGCAGCTTGTCGGCAGGCAGGCCCTATAATTCACCCCTCCACTTT
CDR3aa: CASSLSAGRPYNSPLHF

d_gene: -
j_gene: TRBJ1-5
v_gene: TRBV6-5
abundance: -
CDR3nt: TGTGCCAGCAGCACCCGGTCCCGGGGGGGGCCCCAGCATTTT
CDR3aa: CASSTRSRGGPQHF

d_gene: TRBD1
j_gene: TRBJ2-2
v_gene: TRBV5-1
abundance: -
CDR3nt: TGCGCCAGCAGCTTAGAGACAGGGTACACCGGGGAGCTGTTTTTT
CDR3aa: CASSLETGYTGELFF

d_gene: -
j_gene: TRBJ2-3
v_gene: TRBV2
abundance: -
CDR3nt: TGTGCCAGCAGTAGTGGCTCAGGGCCTCGCACAGATACGCAGTATTTT
CDR3aa: CASSSGSGPRTDTQYF

d_gene: -
j_gene: TRBJ2-3
v_gene: TRBV6-1
abundance: -
CDR3nt: TGTGCCAGCAGTGAACTGGGAACGGGGACAGATACGCAGTATTTT
CDR3aa: CASSELGTGTDTQYF

d_gene: TRBD1
j_gene: TRBJ2-3
v_gene: TRBV10-3
abundance: once
CDR3nt: TGTGCCATCAGTGAGCGTGGACAGGGGCAGTCAGATACGCAGTATTTT
CDR3aa: CAISERGQGQSDTQYF

d_gene: -
j_gene: TRBJ2-6
v_gene: TRBV14
abundance: -
CDR3nt: TGTGCCAGCAGCACAGGGAACGGGGCCAACGTCCTGACTTTC
CDR3aa: CASSTGNGANVLTF

d_gene: TRBD2
j_gene: TRBJ2-1
v_gene: TRBV11-2
abundance: -
CDR3nt: TGTGCCAGCAGCCGAAGACTAGCTGACAATGAGCAGTTCTTC
CDR3aa: CASSRRLADNEQFF

d_gene: -
j_gene: TRBJ1-2
v_gene: TRBV7-9
abundance: -
CDR3nt: TGTGCCAGCAGCCTACCAGACTCCCACAGGGTAGGGAACTATGGCTACACCTTC
CDR3aa: CASSLPDSHRVGNYGYTF

d_gene: -
j_gene: TRBJ1-5
v_gene: TRBV7-8
abundance: -
CDR3nt: TGTGCCAGCAGCTTCGACATGTTCAATCAGCCCCAGCATTTT
CDR3aa: CASSFDMFNQPQHF

d_gene: -
j_gene: TRBJ2-2
v_gene: TRBV4-1
abundance: -
CDR3nt: TGCGCCAGCAGCCAAGCGTCATCGGGGTACACCGGGGAGCTGTTTTTT
CDR3aa: CASSQASSGYTGELFF

d_gene: -
j_gene: TRBJ2-5
v_gene: TRBV29-1
abundance: -
CDR3nt: TGCAGCGGGGCCCAGGATGGAGAGACCCAGTACTTC
CDR3aa: CSGAQDGETQYF

d_gene: TRBD2
j_gene: TRBJ2-2
v_gene: TRBV29-1
abundance: -
CDR3nt: TGCAGCGTTGCCGGACTAGCGGGAGGGGTCACCGGGGAGCTGTTTTTT
CDR3aa: CSVAGLAGGVTGELFF

d_gene: TRBD1
j_gene: TRBJ1-1
v_gene: TRBV2
abundance: -
CDR3nt: TGTGCCAGCAGACCTAATACAGGGGGCACTGAAGCTTTCTTT
CDR3aa: CASRPNTGGTEAFF

d_gene: -
j_gene: TRBJ1-1
v_gene: TRBV11-3
abundance: -
CDR3nt: TGTGCCAGCAGCTTACGGGGGAAAGGGGAAGCTTTCTTT
CDR3aa: CASSLRGKGEAFF

d_gene: TRBD2
j_gene: TRBJ2-1
v_gene: TRBV2
abundance: -
CDR3nt: TGTGCCAGCAGCGGCGGGAGGGGCAATGAGCAGTTCTTC
CDR3aa: CASSGGRGNEQFF

d_gene: -
j_gene: TRBJ1-3
v_gene: TRBV7-2
abundance: -
CDR3nt: TGTGCCAGCAGCTTACACAGGGTTACTGGAAACACCATATATTTT
CDR3aa: CASSLHRVTGNTIYF

d_gene: -
j_gene: TRBJ2-2
v_gene: TRBV7-7
abundance: -
CDR3nt: TGTGCTAGCAGCTTAAGAGCGAACACCGGGGAGCTGTTTTTT
CDR3aa: CASSLRANTGELFF